A single sample is the source of the 17 T cell receptor beta chains below, sequenced in a study of T cell changes during pregnancy in multiple sclerosis. Sequencing was performed with immunoSEQ multiplex PCR; in TCRdb, only in-frame clones are kept and a portion is missing. The table records about 35,000 clones, 70% to 90% of them present only once. Sample: CD8+ T cells from peripheral blood mononuclear cells, taken in the third trimester of pregnancy. These receptors were obtained from a female donor with multiple sclerosis, enrolled in a pregnancy study.

The chain uses TRBV9 and TRBJ2-4; 9 bases fit TRBD1. V gave up 0 bases and J gave up 4 bases; unmatched junction bases: 2. The CDR3 loop spans 15 amino acids. Germline V gives CDR1 SGDLS, CDR2 YYNGEE. For the CDR3, the DNA is TGTGCCAGCAGCGTAGGGGGACAGGGTAAAAACATTCAGTACTTC. Amino acid sequence: CASSVGGQGKNIQYF.

V usage is TRBV10-3 and J usage is TRBJ2-7; D may be TRBD1 (5 bases). Between the trimmed V and J ends, which lost 2 bases and 3 bases, there was a span of 14 bases. Per germline, CDR1 ENHRY and CDR2 SYGVKD. This CDR3 region has 15 residues. Here the CDR3 DNA reads TGTGCCATCAGTGAGCCCAGGGAAATGTTCTACGAGCAGTACTTC. It codes for CAISEPREMFYEQYF.

V gene TRBV6-5 combines with J gene TRBJ2-1; D gene ambiguous. CDR1 and CDR2 from the germline V gene are MNHEY and SVGAGI. Trimming cost V 0 bases and J 6 bases, with 15 bases left between them. CDR3 length equals 16 residues. CDR3 sequence reads: CASSYSVADSLNEQFF. CDR3 DNA sequence: TGTGCCAGCAGTTACTCGGTAGCAGATAGCCTCAATGAGCAGTTCTTC.

The chain couples TRBV10-2 to TRBJ2-3; D not certain. Germline loops: CDR1 WSHSY, CDR2 SAAADI. The CDR3 is 14 residues long. V was cut by 7 bases and J by 3 bases, with 14 bases left in between. CDR3 coding DNA: TGCGCCAGCATCGGTAGAAGAGTGACAGATACGCAGTATTTT. Amino acid sequence: CASIGRRVTDTQYF.

The V gene is TRBV27, the J gene TRBJ1-2; D is perhaps TRBD1 (5 bases). The CDR3 contains 16 residues. Germline values: CDR1 MNHEY, CDR2 SMNVEV (reference sequence). Trimming cost V 5 bases and J 6 bases, with 22 bases left between them. The CDR3: CASSGALRGGVDGYTF. The CDR3 region has the DNA TGTGCCAGCAGTGGGGCCCTCCGGGGGGGAGTCGATGGCTACACCTTC.

This clone occurred once. The V gene is TRBV27, the J gene TRBJ1-4; 8 nucleotides align to TRBD1. The CDR3 is 15 amino acids. CDR1 and CDR2 from the germline V gene are MNHEY and SMNVEV (reference sequence). With V trimmed by 2 bases and J by 7 bases, 6 bases remained unmatched. The chain's CDR3 is CASSLKNRGGEKLFF. CDR3 DNA sequence: TGTGCCAGCAGTTTAAAGAACAGGGGGGGTGAAAAACTGTTTTTT.

This chain connects TRBV6-4 to TRBJ2-1; 9 nucleotides align to TRBD2. J gave up 8 bases and V 3 bases, and 8 bases lay outside the gene matches. The CDR3 is made up of 15 amino acids. The germline V gene encodes CDR1 MRHNA and CDR2 SNTAGT. The CDR3 loop is CASSDGGGAVDEQFF. In nucleotides, the CDR3 is TGTGCCAGCAGTGATGGCGGGGGGGCCGTGGATGAGCAGTTCTTC.

This chain joins TRBV7-6 and TRBJ2-1; TRBD2 is a possible D gene (5 bases). The CDR3 length is 13 residues. Trimming stripped 2 bases from V and 7 bases from J, with 9 bases between. Germline values: CDR1 SGHVS, CDR2 FNYEAQ. In nucleotides, the CDR3 is TGTGCCAGCAGCTTAATTCCGGGGAATGAGCAGTTCTTC. As protein: CASSLIPGNEQFF.

This chain links TRBV10-3 with TRBJ2-7, with TRBD1 matching 7 bases. The germline gives CDR1 ENHRY, CDR2 SYGVKD. The V and J ends lost 4 bases and 0 bases, in that order; junction bases with no gene match: 3. This CDR3 contains 14 residues. CDR3 in amino acids: CAISGGGPSYEQYF. The CDR3 nucleotides are TGTGCCATCAGTGGAGGGGGCCCCTCCTACGAGCAGTACTTC.

The gene calls are TRBV4-3 and TRBJ1-1; 8 bases map to TRBD1. Germline V gives CDR1 LGHNA, CDR2 YSLEER. The CDR3 has 18 residues. The ends lost 3 bases at V and 2 bases at J; junction bases unmatched: 14. CDR3 bases: TGCGCCAGCAGCCAGGGTACAATACCGACAGGGGCAAACACTGAAGCTTTCTTT. This translates into CASSQGTIPTGANTEAFF.

The J gene is TRBJ1-1, the V gene TRBV30; D is unresolved. CDR1 GTSNPN and CDR2 SVGIG come from the germline V gene (reference sequence). The CDR3 runs 13 residues. Trimming removed 0 bases at V and 8 bases at J, with 13 bases between. The CDR3 loop reads CAWSVPRPEEAFF. The CDR3 DNA is TGTGCCTGGAGTGTCCCACGTCCCGAGGAAGCTTTCTTT.

This chain uses TRBV6-1 with TRBJ2-3; a weak D match, TRBD1 (5 bases). Germline CDR1 reads MNHNS; CDR2 reads SASEGT. This CDR3 region has 14 residues. V lost 8 bases to trimming and J lost 5 bases, with 17 bases between them. The CDR3 reads CASRVWGSRDTQYF. DNA of the CDR3: TGTGCCAGCCGGGTTTGGGGCAGCCGAGATACGCAGTATTTT.

V and J are TRBV5-4 and TRBJ1-2; 8 positions match TRBD1. Losses at the gene ends were 3 bases for V and 2 bases for J; bases not matched to a gene: 3. Germline V gene lookup returns CDR1 SGHNT and CDR2 YYREEE (reference sequence). The CDR3 extends over 14 amino acids. CDR3 coding DNA: TGTGCCAGCAGCTCGGGACAGGCAAACTATGGCTACACCTTC. This encodes CASSSGQANYGYTF.

The chain couples TRBV5-1 to TRBJ2-5, with D possibly being TRBD2 (5 bases). The V and J ends lost 0 bases and 2 bases respectively, with 14 bases between them. This CDR3 is built from 16 residues. The V gene's germline CDR1 is SGHRS and CDR2 YFSETQ. The CDR3 DNA reads as TGCGCCAGCAGCTTGGCCCCAGCGGAGCAGCAAGAGACCCAGTACTTC. Protein product: CASSLAPAEQQETQYF.

The chain uses TRBV10-3 and TRBJ1-1; 9 bases are a match to TRBD1. This CDR3 is built from 18 residues. Trimming cost V 2 bases and J 3 bases; bases outside gene matches: 13. The V gene's germline CDR1 is ENHRY and CDR2 SYGVKD. The CDR3 spells CAISETATRQGVHTEAFF. Here the CDR3 DNA reads TGTGCCATCAGTGAGACGGCAACCCGACAGGGGGTGCACACTGAAGCTTTCTTT.

The chain recombines TRBV13 with TRBJ1-1; D is unresolved. Germline values: CDR1 PRHDT, CDR2 FYEKMQ (reference sequence). The V gene lost 5 bases and the J gene lost 7 bases, with 11 bases spanning the gap. The CDR3 consists of 12 residues. The CDR3 DNA follows: TGTGCCAGCAGCCCTGAGGGCAGTGAAGCTTTCTTT. Encoded protein: CASSPEGSEAFF.

The V gene is TRBV19, the J gene TRBJ2-7; perhaps TRBD2 as D (8 bases). Germline CDR1 and CDR2: LNHDA and SQIVND (reference sequence). Between the trimmed V and J ends, which lost 9 bases and 3 bases, there was a span of 21 bases. CDR3 length: 15 amino acids. The CDR3 protein is CARRGGTASYYEQYF. CDR3 bases: TGTGCCAGACGCGGGGGGACAGCTTCTTACTACGAGCAGTACTTC. Together with reference TRBV19 and TRBJ2-7, the CDR3 gives the full variable domain: DGGITQSPKYLFRKEGQNVTLSCEQNLNHDAMYWYRQDPGQGLRLIYYSQIVNDFQKGDIAEGYSVSREKKESFPLTVTSAQKNPTAFYLCARRGGTASYYEQYFGPGTRLTVT.